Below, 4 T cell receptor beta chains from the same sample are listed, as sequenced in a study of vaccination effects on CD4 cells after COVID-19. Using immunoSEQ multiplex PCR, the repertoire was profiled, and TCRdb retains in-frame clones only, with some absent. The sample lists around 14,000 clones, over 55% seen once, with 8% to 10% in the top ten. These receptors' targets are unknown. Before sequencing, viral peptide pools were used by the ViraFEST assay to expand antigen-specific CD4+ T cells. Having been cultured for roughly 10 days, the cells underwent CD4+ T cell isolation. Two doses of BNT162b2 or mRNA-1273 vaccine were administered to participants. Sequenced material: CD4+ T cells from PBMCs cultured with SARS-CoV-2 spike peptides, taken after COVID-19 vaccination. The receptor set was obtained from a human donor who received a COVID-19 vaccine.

CDR3: CAWSVFSGVVEVSGNTIYF. Written as DNA, the CDR3 is TGTGCCTGGAGTGTATTTAGCGGGGTTGTGGAAGTCTCTGGAAACACCATATATTTT. The rearrangement uses TRBV30 and TRBJ1-3; D unclear. The CDR3 totals 19 residues. V gave up 0 bases and J gave up 0 bases, with 21 bases separating them. Germline-derived CDR1 and CDR2 are GTSNPN and SVGIG (reference sequence).

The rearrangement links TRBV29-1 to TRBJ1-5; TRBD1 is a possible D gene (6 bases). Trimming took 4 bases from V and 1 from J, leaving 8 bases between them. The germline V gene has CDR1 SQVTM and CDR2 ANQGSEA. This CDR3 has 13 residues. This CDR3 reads CSVATGSNQPQHF. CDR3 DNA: TGCAGCGTTGCAACAGGGAGCAATCAGCCCCAGCATTTT.

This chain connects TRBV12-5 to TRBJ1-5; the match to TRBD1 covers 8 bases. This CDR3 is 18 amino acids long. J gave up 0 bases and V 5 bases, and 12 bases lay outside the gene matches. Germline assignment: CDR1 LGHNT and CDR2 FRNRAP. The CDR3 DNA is TGTGCTAGTGGTCACCAGGGACAGGTTGCCGCTAGCAATCAGCCCCAGCATTTT. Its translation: CASGHQGQVAASNQPQHF.

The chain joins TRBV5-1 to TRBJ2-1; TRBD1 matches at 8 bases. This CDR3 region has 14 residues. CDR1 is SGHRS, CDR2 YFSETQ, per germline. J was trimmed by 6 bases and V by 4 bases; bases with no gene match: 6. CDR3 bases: TGCGCCAGCAGCGTGGGACAGGCGGCCAATGAGCAGTTCTTC. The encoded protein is CASSVGQAANEQFF.